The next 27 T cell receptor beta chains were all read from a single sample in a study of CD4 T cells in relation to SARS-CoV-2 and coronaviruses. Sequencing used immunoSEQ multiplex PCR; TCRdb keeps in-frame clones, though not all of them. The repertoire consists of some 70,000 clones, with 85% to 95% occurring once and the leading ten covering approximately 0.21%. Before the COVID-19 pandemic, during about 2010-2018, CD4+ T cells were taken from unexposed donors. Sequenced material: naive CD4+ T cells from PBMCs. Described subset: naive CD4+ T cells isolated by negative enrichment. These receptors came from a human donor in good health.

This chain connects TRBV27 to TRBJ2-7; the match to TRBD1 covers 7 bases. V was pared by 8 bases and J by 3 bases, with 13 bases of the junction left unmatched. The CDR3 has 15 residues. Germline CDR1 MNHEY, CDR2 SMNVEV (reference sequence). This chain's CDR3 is CASCGRGTDYYEQYF. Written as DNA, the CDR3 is TGTGCCAGCTGTGGGCGTGGGACAGATTACTACGAGCAGTACTTC.

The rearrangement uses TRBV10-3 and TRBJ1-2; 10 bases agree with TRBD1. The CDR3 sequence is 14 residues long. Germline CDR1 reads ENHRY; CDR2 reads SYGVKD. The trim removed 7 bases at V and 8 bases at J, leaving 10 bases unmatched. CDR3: CAITPDRDRGGYTF. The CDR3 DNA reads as TGTGCCATCACCCCCGACCGGGACAGGGGCGGCTACACCTTC.

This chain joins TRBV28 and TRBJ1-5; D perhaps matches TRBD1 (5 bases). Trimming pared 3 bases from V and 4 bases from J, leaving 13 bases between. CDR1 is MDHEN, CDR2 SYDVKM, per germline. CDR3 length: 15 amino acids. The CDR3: CASSLRGGGNQPQHF. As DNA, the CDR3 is TGTGCCAGCAGTTTGAGGGGTGGGGGGAATCAGCCCCAGCATTTT.

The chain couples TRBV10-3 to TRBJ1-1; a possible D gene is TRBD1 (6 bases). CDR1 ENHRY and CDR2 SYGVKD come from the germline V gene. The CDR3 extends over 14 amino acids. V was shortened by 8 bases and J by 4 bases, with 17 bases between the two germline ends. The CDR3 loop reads CAIQRAGAGTEAFF. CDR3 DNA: TGTGCCATCCAGCGTGCGGGGGCAGGCACTGAAGCTTTCTTT.

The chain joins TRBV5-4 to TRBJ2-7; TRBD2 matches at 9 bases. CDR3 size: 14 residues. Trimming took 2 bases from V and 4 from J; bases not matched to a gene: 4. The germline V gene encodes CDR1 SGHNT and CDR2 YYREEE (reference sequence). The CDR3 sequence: CASSLIAGDYEQYF. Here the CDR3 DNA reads TGTGCCAGCAGCTTAATAGCGGGGGATTACGAGCAGTACTTC.

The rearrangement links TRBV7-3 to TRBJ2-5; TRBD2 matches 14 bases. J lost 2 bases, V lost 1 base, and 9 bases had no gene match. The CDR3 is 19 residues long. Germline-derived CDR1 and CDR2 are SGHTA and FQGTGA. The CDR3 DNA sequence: TGTGCCAGCAGCTTAAGTGGGGGGACTAGCGGGGGTCTGCAAGAGACCCAGTACTTC. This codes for CASSLSGGTSGGLQETQYF.

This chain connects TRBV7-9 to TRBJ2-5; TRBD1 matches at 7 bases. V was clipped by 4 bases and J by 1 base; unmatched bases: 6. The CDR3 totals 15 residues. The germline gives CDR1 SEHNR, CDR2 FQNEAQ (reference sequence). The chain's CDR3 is CASSSTRDSQETQYF. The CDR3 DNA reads TGTGCCAGCAGCTCAACCCGGGACAGCCAAGAGACCCAGTACTTC.

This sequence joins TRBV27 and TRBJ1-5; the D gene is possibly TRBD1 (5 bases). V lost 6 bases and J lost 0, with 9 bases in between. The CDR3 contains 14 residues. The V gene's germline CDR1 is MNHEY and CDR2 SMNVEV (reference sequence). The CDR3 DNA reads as TGTGCCAGCAGGCAGGGTTATAGCAATCAGCCCCAGCATTTT. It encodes CASRQGYSNQPQHF.

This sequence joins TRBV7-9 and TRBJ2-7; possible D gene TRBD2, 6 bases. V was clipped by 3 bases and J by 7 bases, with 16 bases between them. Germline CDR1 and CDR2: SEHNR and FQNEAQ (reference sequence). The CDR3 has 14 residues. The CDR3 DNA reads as TGTGCCAGCAGCTTCTCAGGAGGGCGTGAAGAGCAGTACTTC. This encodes CASSFSGGREEQYF.

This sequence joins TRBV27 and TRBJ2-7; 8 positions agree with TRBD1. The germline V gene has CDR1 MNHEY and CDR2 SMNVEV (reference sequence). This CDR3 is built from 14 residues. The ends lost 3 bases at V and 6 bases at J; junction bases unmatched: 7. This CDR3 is CASSFLPGGAEQYF. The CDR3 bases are TGTGCCAGCAGTTTTCTCCCAGGGGGCGCCGAGCAGTACTTC.

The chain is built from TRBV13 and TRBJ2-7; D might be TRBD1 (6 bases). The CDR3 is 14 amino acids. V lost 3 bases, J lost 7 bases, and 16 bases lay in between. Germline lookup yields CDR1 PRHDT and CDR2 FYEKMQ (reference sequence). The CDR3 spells CASSFWTVANEQYF. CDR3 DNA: TGTGCCAGCAGCTTCTGGACAGTAGCCAATGAGCAGTACTTC.

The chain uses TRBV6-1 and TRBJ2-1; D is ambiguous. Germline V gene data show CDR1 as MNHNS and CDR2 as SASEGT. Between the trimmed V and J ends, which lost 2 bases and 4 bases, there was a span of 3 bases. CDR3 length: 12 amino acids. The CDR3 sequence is CASSERYNEQFF. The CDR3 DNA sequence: TGTGCCAGCAGTGAACGGTACAATGAGCAGTTCTTC.

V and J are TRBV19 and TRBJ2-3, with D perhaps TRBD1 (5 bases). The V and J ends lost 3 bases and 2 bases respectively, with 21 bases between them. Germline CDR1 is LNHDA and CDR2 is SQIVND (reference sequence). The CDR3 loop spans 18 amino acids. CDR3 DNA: TGTGCCAGTAGTATTTTCGGTGGGGCAGGACCCCCCACAGATACGCAGTATTTT. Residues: CASSIFGGAGPPTDTQYF.

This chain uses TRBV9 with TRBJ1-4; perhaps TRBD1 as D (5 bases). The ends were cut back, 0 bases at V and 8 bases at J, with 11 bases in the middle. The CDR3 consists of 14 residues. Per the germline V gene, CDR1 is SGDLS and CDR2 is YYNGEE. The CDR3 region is CASSVGQGNEKLFF. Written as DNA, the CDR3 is TGTGCCAGCAGCGTAGGGCAGGGAAACGAAAAACTGTTTTTT.

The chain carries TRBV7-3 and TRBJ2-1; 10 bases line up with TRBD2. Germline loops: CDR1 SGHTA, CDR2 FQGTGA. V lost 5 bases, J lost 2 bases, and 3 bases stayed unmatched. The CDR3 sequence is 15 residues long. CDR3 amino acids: CASSRLAGAYNEQFF. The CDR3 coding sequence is TGTGCCAGCAGCCGGCTAGCGGGGGCCTACAATGAGCAGTTCTTC. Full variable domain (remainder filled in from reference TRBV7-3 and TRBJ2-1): GAGVSQTPSNKVTEKGKYVELRCDPISGHTALYWYRQSLGQGPEFLIYFQGTGAADDSGLPNDRFFAVRPEGSVSTLKIQRTERGDSAVYLCASSRLAGAYNEQFFGPGTRLTVL.

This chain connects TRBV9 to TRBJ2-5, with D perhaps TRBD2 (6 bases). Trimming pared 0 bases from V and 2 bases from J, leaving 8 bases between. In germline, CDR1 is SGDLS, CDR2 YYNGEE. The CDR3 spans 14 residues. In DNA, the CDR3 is TGTGCCAGCAGCGTAGGGCGGGGTCAAGAGACCCAGTACTTC. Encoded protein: CASSVGRGQETQYF.

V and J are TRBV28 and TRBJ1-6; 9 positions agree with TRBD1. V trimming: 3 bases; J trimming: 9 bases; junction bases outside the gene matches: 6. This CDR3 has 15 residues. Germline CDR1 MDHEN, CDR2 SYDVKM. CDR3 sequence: CASSLIGTGFSPLHF. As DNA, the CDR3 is TGTGCCAGCAGTTTGATTGGGACAGGGTTTTCACCCCTCCACTTT.

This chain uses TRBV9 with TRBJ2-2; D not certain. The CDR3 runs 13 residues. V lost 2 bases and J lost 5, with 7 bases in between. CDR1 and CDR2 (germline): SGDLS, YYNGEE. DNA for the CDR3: TGTGCCAGCAGCGTCGTTTGGACCGGGGAGCTGTTTTTT. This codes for CASSVVWTGELFF.

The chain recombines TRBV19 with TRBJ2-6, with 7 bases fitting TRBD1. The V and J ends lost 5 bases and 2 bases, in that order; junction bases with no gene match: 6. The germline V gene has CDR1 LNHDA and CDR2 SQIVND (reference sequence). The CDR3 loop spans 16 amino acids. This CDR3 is CASSPQGSAGANVLTF. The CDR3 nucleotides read TGTGCCAGTAGTCCACAGGGGTCTGCTGGGGCCAACGTCCTGACTTTC.

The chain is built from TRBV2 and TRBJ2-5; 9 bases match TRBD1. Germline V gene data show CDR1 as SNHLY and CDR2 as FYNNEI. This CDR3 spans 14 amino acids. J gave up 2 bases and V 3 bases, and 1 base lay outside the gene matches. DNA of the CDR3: TGTGCCAGCAGTGAGGACAGGGGACAAGAGACCCAGTACTTC. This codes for CASSEDRGQETQYF.

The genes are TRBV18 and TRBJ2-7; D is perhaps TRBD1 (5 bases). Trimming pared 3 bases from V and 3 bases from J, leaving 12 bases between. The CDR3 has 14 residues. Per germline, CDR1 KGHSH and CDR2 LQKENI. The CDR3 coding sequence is TGTGCCAGCTCACCGCAGGGCAGTCTCTACGAGCAGTACTTC. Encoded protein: CASSPQGSLYEQYF.

In DNA, the CDR3 is TGTGCCAGCTCACCGGACAGGGCGGCGGACTATGGCTACACCTTC. Its translation: CASSPDRAADYGYTF. V gene TRBV18 combines with J gene TRBJ1-2; the match to TRBD1 covers 8 bases. The CDR3 has 15 residues. Trimming cost V 3 bases and J 3 bases; bases outside gene matches: 6. Germline V CDR1 and CDR2: KGHSH, LQKENI.

The CDR3 here is CATSVSRGVVYRNEQFF. The CDR3 bases are TGTGCCACCAGTGTTTCTCGAGGGGTGGTCTATAGGAATGAGCAGTTCTTC. This sequence joins TRBV24-1 and TRBJ2-1; D tentatively fits TRBD1 or TRBD2 (5 bases each). The length of the CDR3 is 17 residues. V was trimmed by 5 bases and J by 7 bases, leaving 23 bases between them. Germline V gene data show CDR1 as KGHDR and CDR2 as SFDVKD.

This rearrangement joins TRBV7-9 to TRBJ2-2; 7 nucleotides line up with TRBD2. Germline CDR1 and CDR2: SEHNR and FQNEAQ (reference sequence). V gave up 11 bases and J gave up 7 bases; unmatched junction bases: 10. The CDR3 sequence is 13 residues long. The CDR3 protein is CAPSGRGIGELFF. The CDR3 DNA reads TGTGCCCCCAGCGGGCGGGGGATCGGGGAGCTGTTTTTT.

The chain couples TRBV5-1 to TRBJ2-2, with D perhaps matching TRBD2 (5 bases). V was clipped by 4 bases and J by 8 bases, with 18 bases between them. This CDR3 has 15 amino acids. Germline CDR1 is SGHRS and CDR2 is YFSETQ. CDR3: CASSPRVPPGGELFF. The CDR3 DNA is TGCGCCAGCAGCCCCAGAGTGCCCCCGGGGGGGGAGCTGTTTTTT.

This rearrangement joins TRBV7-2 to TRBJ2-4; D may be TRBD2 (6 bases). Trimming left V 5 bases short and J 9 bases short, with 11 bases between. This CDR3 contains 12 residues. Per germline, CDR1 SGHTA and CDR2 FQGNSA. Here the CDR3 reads CASSPGGSIQYF. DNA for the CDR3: TGTGCCAGCAGCCCCGGGGGAAGCATTCAGTACTTC.

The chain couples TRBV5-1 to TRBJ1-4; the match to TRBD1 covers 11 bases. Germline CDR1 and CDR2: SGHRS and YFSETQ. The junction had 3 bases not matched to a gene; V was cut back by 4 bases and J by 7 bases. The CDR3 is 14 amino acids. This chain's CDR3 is CASSGTGGSEKLFF. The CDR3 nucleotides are TGCGCCAGCAGCGGGACAGGGGGGAGTGAAAAACTGTTTTTT.